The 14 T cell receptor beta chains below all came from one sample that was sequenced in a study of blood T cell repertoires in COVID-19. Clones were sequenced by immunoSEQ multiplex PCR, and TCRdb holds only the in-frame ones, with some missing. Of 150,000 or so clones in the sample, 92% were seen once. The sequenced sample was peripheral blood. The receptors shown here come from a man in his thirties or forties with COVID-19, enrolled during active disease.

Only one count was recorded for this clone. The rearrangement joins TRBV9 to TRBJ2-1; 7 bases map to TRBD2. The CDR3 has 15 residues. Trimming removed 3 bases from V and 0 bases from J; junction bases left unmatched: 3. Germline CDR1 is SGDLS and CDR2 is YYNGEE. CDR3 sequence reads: CASSGTRSSYNEQFF. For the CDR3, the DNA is TGTGCCAGCAGCGGGACTAGGAGCTCCTACAATGAGCAGTTCTTC.

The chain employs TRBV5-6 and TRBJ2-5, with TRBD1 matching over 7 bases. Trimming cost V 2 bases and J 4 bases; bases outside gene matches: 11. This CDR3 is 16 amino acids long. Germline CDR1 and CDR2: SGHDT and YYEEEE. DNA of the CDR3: TGTGCCAGCAGCTTCTTTCAGGGACAGTTCGGAGAGACCCAGTACTTC. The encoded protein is CASSFFQGQFGETQYF.

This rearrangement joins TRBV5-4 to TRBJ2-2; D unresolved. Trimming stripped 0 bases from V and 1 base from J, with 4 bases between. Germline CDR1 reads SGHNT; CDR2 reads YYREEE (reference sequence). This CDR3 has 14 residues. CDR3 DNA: TGTGCCAGCAGCTTGGGACAGAACACCGGGGAGCTGTTTTTT. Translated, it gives CASSLGQNTGELFF.

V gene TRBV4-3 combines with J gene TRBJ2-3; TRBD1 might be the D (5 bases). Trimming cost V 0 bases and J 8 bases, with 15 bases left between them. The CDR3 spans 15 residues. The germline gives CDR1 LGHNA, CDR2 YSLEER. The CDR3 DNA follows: TGCGCCAGCAGCCAAGATGGGGCGGATAGGGGTACGCAGTATTTT. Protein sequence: CASSQDGADRGTQYF.

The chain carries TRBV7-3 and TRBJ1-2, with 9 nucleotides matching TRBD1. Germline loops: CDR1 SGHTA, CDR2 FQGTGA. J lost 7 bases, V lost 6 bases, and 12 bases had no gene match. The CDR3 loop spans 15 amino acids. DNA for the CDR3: TGTGCCAGCAGACCAGCTGGGACAGGGTCGCGTGGCTACACCTTC. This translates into CASRPAGTGSRGYTF.

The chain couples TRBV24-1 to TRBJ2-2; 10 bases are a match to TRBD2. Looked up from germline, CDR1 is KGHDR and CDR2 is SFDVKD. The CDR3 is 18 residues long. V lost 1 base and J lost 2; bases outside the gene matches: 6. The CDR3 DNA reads TGTGCCACCAGTGATTTACGCAGCGGGAGGGCCAACACCGGGGAGCTGTTTTTT. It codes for CATSDLRSGRANTGELFF.

The CDR3, as DNA: TGTGCCAGCAGCTTGGGGAAGCGAGGGGGTCAGCCCCAGCATTTT. It specifies CASSLGKRGGQPQHF. V gene TRBV5-8 combines with J gene TRBJ1-5; D is possibly TRBD1 (6 bases). V gave up 0 bases and J gave up 6 bases, with 13 bases separating them. CDR3 length equals 15 residues. Germline V gene lookup returns CDR1 SGHTS and CDR2 YDEGEE. The variable domain in full, with the rest retrieved from reference TRBV5-8 and TRBJ1-5, is EAGVTQSPTHLIKTRGQQATLRCSPISGHTSVYWYQQALGLGLQFLLWYDEGEERNRGNFPPRFSGRQFPNYSSELNVNALELEDSALYLCASSLGKRGGQPQHFGDGTRLSIL.

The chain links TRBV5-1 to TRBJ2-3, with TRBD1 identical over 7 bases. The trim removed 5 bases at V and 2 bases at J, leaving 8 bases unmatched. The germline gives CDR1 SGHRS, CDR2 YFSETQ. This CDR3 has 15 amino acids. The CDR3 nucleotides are TGCGCCAGCAGGGAGTCGGGACAGACCACAGATACGCAGTATTTT. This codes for CASRESGQTTDTQYF.

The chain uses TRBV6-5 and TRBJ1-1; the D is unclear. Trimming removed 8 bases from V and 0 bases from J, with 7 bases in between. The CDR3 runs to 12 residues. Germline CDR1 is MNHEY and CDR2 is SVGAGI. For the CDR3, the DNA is TGTGCCAGCCGAGCGGTGAACACTGAAGCTTTCTTT. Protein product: CASRAVNTEAFF.

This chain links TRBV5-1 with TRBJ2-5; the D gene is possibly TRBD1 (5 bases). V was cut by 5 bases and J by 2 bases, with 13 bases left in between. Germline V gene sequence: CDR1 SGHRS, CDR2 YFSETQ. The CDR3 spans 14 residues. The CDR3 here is CASSSGRAQETQYF. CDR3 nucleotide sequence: TGCGCCAGCAGTTCCGGCAGGGCACAAGAGACCCAGTACTTC.

The CDR3 DNA is TGTGCCAGCAGTGAACTTCAGGGGGCGGGCGGCTACACCTTC. Protein sequence: CASSELQGAGGYTF. The chain carries TRBV2 and TRBJ1-2, with 8 bases that match TRBD1. Germline-derived CDR1 and CDR2 are SNHLY and FYNNEI. The CDR3 contains 14 residues. The junction had 7 bases not matched to a gene; V was cut back by 2 bases and J by 8 bases. Based on the CDR3 plus reference TRBV2 and TRBJ1-2, the full variable domain is EPEVTQTPSHQVTQMGQEVILRCVPISNHLYFYWYRQILGQKVEFLVSFYNNEISEKSEIFDDQFSVERPDGSNFTLKIRSTKLEDSAMYFCASSELQGAGGYTFGSGTRLTVV.

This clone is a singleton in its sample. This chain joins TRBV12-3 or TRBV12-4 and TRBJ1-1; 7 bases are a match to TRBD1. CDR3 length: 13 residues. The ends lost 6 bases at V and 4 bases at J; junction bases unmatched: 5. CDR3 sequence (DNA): TGTGCCAGCAGACAGGGGAGGAGCACTGAAGCTTTCTTT. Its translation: CASRQGRSTEAFF.

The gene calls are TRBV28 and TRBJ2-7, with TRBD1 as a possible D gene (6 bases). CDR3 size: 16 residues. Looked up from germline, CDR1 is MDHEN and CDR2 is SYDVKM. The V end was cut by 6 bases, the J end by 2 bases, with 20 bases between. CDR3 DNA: TGTGCCAGCAGGATCGCCCTCGGACAGAGACCCTACGAGCAGTACTTC. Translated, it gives CASRIALGQRPYEQYF.

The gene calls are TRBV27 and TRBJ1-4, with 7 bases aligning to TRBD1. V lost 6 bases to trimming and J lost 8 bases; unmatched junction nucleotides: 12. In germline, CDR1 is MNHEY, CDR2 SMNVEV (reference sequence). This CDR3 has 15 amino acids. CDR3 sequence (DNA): TGTGCCAGCAGCGGACAGGCCGGGGCAGTCGAAAAACTGTTTTTT. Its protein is CASSGQAGAVEKLFF.